Sequencing of this T cell receptor (beta chain) was carried out in a study of blood T cells in healthy people across ages. The ends lost 8 bases at V and 14 bases at J; junction bases unmatched: 9. Germline lookup yields CDR1 SNHLY and CDR2 FYNNEI. The CDR3 is 12 residues long. Then a second PCR, running roughly 7 to 11 cycles, was carried out with a sample-barcoded 5' primer and a J-beta primer mix. Using its own MiXCR run on the 5' RACE reads, TCRdb lists one record per CDR3 protein. The repertoire holds 700,000 to 800,000 distinct CDR3 sequences, with 43% as singletons. Note on this clonotype: Its antigen is unknown.

Regarding the study as a whole: Estimated diversity across one million T cells was deemed an underestimate.

Total RNA extraction produced at least 5 micrograms (per sample) for the study. The sequence came from an older woman in good health. This sequence joins TRBV2 and TRBJ2-3; 11 positions agree with TRBD2. The sequenced material came from blood. As DNA, the CDR3 is TGTGCCAGCCGGGGTAGCGGGGGGGCAGGGTATTTT. This sequence encodes CASRGSGGAGYF.